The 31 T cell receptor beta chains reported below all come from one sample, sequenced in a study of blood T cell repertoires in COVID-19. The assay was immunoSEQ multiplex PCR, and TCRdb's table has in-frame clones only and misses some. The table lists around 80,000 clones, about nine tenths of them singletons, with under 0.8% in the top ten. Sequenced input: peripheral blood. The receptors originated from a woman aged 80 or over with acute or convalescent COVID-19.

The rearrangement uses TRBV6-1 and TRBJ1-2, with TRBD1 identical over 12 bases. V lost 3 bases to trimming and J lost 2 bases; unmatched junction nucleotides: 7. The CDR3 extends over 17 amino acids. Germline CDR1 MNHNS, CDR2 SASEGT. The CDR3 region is CASSDRDRGRRNYGYTF. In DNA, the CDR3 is TGTGCCAGCAGTGATCGGGACAGGGGGCGCCGGAACTATGGCTACACCTTC.

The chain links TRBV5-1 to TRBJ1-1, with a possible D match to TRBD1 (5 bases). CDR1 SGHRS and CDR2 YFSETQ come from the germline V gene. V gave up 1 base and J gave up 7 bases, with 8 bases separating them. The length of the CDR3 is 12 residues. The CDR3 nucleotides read TGCGCCAGCAGCTTGCAGGGCTATGAAGCTTTCTTT. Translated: CASSLQGYEAFF.

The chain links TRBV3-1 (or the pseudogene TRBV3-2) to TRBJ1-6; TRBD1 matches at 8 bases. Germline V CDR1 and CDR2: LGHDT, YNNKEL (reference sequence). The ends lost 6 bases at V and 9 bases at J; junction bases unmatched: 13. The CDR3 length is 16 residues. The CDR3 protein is CASSSMDREVSSPLHF. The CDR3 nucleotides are TGTGCCAGCAGTTCTATGGACAGGGAGGTTTCTTCACCCCTCCACTTT.

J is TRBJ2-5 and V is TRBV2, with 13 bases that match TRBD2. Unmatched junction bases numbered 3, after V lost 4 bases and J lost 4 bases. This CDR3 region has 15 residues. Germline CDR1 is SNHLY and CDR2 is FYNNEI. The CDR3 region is CASSGTSGSVETQYF. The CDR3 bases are TGTGCCAGCAGTGGGACTAGCGGGAGCGTAGAGACCCAGTACTTC.

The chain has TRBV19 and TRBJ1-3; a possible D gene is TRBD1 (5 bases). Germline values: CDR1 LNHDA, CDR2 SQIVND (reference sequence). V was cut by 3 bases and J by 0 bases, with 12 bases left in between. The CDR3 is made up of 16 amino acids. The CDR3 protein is CASSIDSASSGNTIYF. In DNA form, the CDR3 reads TGTGCCAGTAGTATCGACAGTGCAAGCTCTGGAAACACCATATATTTT.

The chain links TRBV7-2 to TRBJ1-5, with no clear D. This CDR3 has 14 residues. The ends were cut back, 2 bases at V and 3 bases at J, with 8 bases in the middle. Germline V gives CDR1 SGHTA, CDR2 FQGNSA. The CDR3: CASSLSGINQPQHF. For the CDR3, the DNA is TGTGCCAGCAGCTTATCAGGAATCAATCAGCCCCAGCATTTT.

CDR3 sequence (DNA): TGCGCCAGCGGCCCTAGCGGGGGCTCCTACAATGAGCAGTTCTTC. This gives the protein CASGPSGGSYNEQFF. The rearrangement uses TRBV5-1 and TRBJ2-1; TRBD2 matches 10 bases. The CDR3 consists of 15 residues. Trimming cost V 7 bases and J 0 bases; bases outside gene matches: 4. Germline V CDR1 and CDR2: SGHRS, YFSETQ.

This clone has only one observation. The CDR3 DNA reads TGTGCCAGCTCAGAGGCGAGTAACTATGGCTACACCTTC. The encoded protein is CASSEASNYGYTF. The chain uses TRBV18 and TRBJ1-2, with D uncertain. V was shortened by 5 bases and J by 1 base, with 8 bases between the two germline ends. The germline V gene has CDR1 KGHSH and CDR2 LQKENI. This CDR3 is built from 13 residues.

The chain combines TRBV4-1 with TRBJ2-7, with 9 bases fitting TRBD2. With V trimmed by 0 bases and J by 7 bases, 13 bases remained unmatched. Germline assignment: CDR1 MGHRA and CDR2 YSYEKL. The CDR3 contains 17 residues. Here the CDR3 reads CASSQDEIGAGGLEQYF. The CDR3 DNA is TGCGCCAGCAGCCAAGATGAAATAGGGGCGGGAGGGCTAGAGCAGTACTTC.

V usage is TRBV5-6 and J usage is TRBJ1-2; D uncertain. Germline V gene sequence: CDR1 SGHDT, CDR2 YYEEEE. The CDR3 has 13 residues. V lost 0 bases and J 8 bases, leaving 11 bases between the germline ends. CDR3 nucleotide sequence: TGTGCCAGCAGCTTGGCGGGTTTACGGGGCTACACCTTC. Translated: CASSLAGLRGYTF.

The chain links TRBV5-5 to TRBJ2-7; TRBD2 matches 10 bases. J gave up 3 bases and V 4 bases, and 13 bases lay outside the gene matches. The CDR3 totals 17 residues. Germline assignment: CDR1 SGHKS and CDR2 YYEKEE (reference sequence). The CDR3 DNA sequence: TGTGCCAGCAGCCTGGAAGGACTAGCGGAGATAGACTACGAGCAGTACTTC. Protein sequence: CASSLEGLAEIDYEQYF.

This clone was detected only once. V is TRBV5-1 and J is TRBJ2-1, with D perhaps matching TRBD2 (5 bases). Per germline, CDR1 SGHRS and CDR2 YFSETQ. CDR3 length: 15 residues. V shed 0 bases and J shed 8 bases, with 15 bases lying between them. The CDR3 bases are TGCGCCAGCAGCTTGGGCGCTAGCTCCAAGGATGAGCAGTTCTTC. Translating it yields CASSLGASSKDEQFF.

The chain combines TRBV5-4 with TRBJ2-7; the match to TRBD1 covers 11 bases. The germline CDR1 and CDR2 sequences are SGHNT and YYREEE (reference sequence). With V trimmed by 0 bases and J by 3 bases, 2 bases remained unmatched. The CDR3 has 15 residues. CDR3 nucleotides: TGTGCCAGCAGCTTGGCAGGGACAGGGGGCTACGAGCAGTACTTC. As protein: CASSLAGTGGYEQYF.

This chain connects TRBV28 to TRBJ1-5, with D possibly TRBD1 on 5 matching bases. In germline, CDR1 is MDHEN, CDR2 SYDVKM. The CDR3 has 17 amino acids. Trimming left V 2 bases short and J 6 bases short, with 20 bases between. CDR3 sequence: CASSLRFAGAQGQPQHF. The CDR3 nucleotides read TGTGCCAGCAGTTTACGATTTGCTGGGGCGCAGGGTCAGCCCCAGCATTTT.

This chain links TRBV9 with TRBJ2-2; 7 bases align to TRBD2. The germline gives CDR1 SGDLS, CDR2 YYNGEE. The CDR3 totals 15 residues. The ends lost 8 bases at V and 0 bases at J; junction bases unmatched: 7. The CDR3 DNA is TGTGCCAGTGGGGAGCGGGGAACGAACACCGGGGAGCTGTTTTTT. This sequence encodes CASGERGTNTGELFF.

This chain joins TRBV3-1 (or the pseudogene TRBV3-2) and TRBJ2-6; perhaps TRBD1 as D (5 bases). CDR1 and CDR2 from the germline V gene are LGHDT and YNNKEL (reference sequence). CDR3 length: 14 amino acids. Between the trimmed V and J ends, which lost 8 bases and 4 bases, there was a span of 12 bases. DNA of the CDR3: TGTGCCAGCGGAGACAGAGGCGGGGCCAACGTCCTGACTTTC. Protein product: CASGDRGGANVLTF.

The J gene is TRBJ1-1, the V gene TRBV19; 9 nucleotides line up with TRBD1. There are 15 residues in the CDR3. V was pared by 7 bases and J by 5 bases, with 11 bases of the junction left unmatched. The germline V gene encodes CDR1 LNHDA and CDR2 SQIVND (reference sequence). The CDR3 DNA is TGTGCCAGTATGGCGATACAGGGGGCGGGGACTGAAGCTTTCTTT. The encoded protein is CASMAIQGAGTEAFF.

The chain's CDR3 is CASSGGQGVPDETEQFF. As DNA, the CDR3 is TGTGCCAGCAGCGGGGGACAGGGTGTGCCAGACGAGACTGAGCAGTTCTTC. This chain connects TRBV9 to TRBJ2-1; TRBD1 matches at 9 bases. Per germline, CDR1 SGDLS and CDR2 YYNGEE. After removal of 3 bases from V and 9 bases from J, the junction contained 16 bases not matched to a gene. The CDR3 sequence is 17 residues long.

CDR3 loop: CASRVSADHRPLHF. The CDR3 region has the DNA TGTGCCAGCAGGGTCTCAGCGGATCATAGGCCCCTCCACTTT. The rearrangement uses TRBV7-8 and TRBJ1-6; D not resolved. CDR1 and CDR2 from the germline V gene are SGHVS and FQNEAQ. The CDR3 consists of 14 residues. The ends were cut back, 6 bases at V and 13 bases at J, with 19 bases in the middle.

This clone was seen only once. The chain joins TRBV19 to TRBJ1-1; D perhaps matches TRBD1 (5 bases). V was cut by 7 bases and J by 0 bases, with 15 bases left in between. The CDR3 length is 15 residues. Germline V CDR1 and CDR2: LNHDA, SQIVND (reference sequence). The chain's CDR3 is CASTPGGVMNTEAFF. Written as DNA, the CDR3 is TGTGCCAGTACCCCGGGAGGGGTAATGAACACTGAAGCTTTCTTT.

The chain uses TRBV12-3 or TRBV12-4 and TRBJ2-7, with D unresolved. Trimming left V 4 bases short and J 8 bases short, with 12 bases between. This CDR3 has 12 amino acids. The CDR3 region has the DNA TGTGCCAGCAGTTCAAGCCCTAGGAAGCAGTACTTC. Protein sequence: CASSSSPRKQYF.

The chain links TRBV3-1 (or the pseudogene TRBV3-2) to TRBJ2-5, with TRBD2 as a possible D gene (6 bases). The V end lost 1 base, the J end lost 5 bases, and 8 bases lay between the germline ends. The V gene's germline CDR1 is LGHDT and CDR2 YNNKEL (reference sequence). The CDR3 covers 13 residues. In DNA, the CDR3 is TGTGCCAGCAGCCAAGGCGGGGTCGAGACCCAGTACTTC. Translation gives CASSQGGVETQYF.

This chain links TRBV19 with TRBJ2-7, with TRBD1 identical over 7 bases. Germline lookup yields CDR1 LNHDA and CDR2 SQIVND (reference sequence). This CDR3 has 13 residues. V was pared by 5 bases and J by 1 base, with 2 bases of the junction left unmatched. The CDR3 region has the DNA TGTGCCAGTAGTCGGGACAGTTCCTACGAGCAGTACTTC. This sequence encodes CASSRDSSYEQYF.

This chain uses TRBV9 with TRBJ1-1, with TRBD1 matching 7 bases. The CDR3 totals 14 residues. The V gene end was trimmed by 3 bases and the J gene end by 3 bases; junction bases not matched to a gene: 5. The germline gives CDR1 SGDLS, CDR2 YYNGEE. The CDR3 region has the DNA TGTGCCAGCAGCGGAATCACAGGGGACACTGAAGCTTTCTTT. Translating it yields CASSGITGDTEAFF. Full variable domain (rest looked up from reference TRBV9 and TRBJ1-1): DSGVTQTPKHLITATGQRVTLRCSPRSGDLSVYWYQQSLDQGLQFLIQYYNGEERAKGNILERFSAQQFPDLHSELNLSSLELGDSALYFCASSGITGDTEAFFGQGTRLTVV.

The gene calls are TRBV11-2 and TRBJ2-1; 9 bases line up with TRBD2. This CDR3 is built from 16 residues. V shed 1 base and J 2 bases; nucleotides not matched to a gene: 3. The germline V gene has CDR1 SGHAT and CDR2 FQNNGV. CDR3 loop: CASSLVLAGTYNEQFF. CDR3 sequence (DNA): TGTGCCAGCAGCTTAGTCCTAGCGGGGACCTACAATGAGCAGTTCTTC.

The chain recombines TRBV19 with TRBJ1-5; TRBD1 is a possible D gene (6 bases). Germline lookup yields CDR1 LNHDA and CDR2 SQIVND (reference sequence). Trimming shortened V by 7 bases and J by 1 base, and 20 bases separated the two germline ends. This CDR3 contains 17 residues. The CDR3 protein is CASTPRTAGISNQPQHF. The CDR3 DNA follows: TGTGCCAGTACACCCCGGACAGCAGGTATAAGCAATCAGCCCCAGCATTTT.

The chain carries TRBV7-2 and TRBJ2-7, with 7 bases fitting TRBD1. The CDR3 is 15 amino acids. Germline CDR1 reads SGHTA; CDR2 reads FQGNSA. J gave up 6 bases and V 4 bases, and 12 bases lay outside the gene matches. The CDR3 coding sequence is TGTGCCAGCAGCTCGACCGGGACAGAGAAGGCCGAGCAGTACTTC. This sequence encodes CASSSTGTEKAEQYF. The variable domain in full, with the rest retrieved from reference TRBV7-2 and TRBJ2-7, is GAGVSQSPSNKVTEKGKDVELRCDPISGHTALYWYRQSLGQGLEFLIYFQGNSAPDKSGLPSDRFSAERTGGSVSTLTIQRTQQEDSAVYLCASSSTGTEKAEQYFGPGTRLTVT.

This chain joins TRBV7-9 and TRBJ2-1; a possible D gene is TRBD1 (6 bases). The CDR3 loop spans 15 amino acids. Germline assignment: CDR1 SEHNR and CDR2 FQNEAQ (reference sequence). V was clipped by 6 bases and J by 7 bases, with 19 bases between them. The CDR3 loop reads CASSPGQISGNEQFF. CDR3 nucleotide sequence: TGTGCCAGCAGTCCCGGACAGATCTCTGGGAATGAGCAGTTCTTC.

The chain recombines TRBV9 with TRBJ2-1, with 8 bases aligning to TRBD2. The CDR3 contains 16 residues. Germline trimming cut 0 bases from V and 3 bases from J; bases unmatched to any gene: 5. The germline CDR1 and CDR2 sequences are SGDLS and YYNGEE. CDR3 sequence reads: CASSVEPAGVYNEQFF. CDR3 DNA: TGTGCCAGCAGCGTAGAACCAGCGGGGGTCTACAATGAGCAGTTCTTC.

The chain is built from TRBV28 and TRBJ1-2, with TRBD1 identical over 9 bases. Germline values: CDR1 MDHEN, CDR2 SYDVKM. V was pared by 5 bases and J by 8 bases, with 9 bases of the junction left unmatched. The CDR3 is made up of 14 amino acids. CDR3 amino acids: CASSAPGTGKGYTF. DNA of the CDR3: TGTGCCAGCAGTGCGCCGGGGACAGGGAAGGGCTACACCTTC.

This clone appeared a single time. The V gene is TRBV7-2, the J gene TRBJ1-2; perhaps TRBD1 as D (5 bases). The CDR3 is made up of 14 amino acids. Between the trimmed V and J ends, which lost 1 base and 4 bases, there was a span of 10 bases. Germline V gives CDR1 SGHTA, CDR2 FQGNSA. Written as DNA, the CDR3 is TGTGCCAGCAGCTTAGGTTGGGGGGTCTATGGCTACACCTTC. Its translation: CASSLGWGVYGYTF.